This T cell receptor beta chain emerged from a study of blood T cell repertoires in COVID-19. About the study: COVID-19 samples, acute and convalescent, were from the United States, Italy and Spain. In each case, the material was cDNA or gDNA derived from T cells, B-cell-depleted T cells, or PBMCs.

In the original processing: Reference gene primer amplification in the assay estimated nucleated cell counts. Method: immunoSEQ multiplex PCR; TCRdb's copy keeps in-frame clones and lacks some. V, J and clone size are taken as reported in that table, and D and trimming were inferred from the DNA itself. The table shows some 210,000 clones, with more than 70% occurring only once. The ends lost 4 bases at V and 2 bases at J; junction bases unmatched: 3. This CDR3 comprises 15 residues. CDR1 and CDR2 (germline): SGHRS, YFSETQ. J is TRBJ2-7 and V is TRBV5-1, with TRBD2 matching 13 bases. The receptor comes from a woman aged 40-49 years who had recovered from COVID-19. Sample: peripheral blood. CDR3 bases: TGCGCCAGCAGCACTGGGACTAGCGGGACCTACGAGCAGTACTTC. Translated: CASSTGTSGTYEQYF.